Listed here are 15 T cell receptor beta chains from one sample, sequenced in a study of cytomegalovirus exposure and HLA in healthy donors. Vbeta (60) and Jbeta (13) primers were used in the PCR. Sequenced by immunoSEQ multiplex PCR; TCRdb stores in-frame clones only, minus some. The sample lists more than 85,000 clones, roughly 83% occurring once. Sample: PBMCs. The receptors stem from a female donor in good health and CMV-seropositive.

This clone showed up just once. The CDR3 sequence: CASSWEAPGGTGELFF. The CDR3 coding sequence is TGTGCCAGCAGTTGGGAGGCCCCAGGGGGCACCGGGGAGCTGTTTTTT. The rearrangement joins TRBV6-5 to TRBJ2-2; tentative D call: TRBD1 (7 bases). Germline V CDR1 and CDR2: MNHEY, SVGAGI. The CDR3 has 16 residues. Trimming pared 4 bases from V and 4 bases from J, leaving 16 bases between.

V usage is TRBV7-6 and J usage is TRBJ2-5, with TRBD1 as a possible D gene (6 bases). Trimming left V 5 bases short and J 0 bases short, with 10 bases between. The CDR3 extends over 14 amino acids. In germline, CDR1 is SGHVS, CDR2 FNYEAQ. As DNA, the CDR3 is TGTGCCAGCAGCCCCAACAGGGACCAAGAGACCCAGTACTTC. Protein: CASSPNRDQETQYF.

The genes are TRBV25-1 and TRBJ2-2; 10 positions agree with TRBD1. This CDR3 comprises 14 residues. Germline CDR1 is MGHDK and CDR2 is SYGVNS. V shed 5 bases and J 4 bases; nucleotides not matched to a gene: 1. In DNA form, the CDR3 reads TGTGCCAGCAGTCGACAGGGGGCCACCGGGGAGCTGTTTTTT. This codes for CASSRQGATGELFF.

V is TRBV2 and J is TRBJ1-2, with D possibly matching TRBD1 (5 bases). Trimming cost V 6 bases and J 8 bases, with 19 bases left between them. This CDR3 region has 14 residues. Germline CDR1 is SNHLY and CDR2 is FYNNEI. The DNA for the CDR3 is TGTGCCAGCAGGCCTACAGGACCTCAGTGGGGCTACACCTTC. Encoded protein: CASRPTGPQWGYTF.

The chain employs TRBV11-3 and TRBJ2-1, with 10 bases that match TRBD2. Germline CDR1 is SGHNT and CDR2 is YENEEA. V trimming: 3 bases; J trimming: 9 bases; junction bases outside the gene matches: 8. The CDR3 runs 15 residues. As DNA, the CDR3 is TGTGCCAGCAGCTTCGGACTAGCGGCACAGGGTGAGCAGTTCTTC. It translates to CASSFGLAAQGEQFF.

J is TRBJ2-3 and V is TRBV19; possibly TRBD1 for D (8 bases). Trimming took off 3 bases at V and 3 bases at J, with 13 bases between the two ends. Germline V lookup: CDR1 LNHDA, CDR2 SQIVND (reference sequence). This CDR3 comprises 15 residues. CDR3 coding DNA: TGTGCCAGTAGTATCCCACAGGGGGGGACAGATACGCAGTATTTT. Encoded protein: CASSIPQGGTDTQYF. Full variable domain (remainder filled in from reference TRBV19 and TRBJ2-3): DGGITQSPKYLFRKEGQNVTLSCEQNLNHDAMYWYRQDPGQGLRLIYYSQIVNDFQKGDIAEGYSVSREKKESFPLTVTSAQKNPTAFYLCASSIPQGGTDTQYFGPGTRLTVL.

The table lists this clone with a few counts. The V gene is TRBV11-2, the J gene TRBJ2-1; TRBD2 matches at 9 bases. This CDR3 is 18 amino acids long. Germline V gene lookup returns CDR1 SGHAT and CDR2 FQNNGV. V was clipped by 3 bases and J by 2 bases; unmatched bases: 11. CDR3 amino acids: CASSLGPSGMGPYNEQFF. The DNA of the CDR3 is TGTGCCAGCAGCTTGGGTCCTAGCGGGATGGGACCCTACAATGAGCAGTTCTTC.

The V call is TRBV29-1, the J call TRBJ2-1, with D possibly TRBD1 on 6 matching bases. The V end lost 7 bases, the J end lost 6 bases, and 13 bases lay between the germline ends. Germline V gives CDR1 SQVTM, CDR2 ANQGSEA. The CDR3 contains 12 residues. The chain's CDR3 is CSARGSPNEQFF. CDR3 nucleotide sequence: TGCAGCGCCAGGGGTAGTCCCAATGAGCAGTTCTTC.

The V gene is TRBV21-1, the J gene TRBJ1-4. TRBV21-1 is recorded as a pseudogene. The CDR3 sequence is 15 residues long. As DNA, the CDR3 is TGTGCCACCCCCGGGGGTGACGGGTCTAATGAAAAACTGTTTTTT. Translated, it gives CATPGGDGSNEKLFF.

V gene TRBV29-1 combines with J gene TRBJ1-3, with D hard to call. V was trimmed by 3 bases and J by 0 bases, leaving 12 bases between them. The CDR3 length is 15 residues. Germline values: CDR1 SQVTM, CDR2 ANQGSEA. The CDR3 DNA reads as TGCAGCGTTGATGCTGGGCCCGTCTCTGGAAACACCATATATTTT. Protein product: CSVDAGPVSGNTIYF.

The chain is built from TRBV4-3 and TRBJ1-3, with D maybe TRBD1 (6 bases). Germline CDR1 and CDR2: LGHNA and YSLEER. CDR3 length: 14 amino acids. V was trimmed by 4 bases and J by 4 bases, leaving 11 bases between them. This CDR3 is CASSLGTPGNTIYF. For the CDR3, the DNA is TGCGCCAGCAGCCTCGGGACACCCGGAAACACCATATATTTT.

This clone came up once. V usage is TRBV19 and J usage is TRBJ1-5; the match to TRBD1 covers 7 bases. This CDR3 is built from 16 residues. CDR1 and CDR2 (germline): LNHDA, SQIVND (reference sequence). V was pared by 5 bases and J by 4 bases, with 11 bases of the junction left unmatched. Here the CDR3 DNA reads TGTGCCAGTAGTGCCAACAGGGGTTATTTTAATCAGCCCCAGCATTTT. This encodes CASSANRGYFNQPQHF.

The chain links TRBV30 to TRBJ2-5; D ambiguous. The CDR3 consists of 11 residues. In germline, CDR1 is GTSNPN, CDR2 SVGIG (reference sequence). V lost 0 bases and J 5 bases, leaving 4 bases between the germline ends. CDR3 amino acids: CAWSVQETQYF. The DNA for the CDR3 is TGTGCCTGGAGTGTACAGGAGACCCAGTACTTC.

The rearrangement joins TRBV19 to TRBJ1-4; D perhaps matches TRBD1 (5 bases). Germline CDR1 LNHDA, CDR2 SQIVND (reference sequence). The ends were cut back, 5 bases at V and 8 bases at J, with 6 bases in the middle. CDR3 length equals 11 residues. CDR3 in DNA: TGTGCCAGTAGTGGGGCGGAAAAACTGTTTTTT. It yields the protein CASSGAEKLFF.

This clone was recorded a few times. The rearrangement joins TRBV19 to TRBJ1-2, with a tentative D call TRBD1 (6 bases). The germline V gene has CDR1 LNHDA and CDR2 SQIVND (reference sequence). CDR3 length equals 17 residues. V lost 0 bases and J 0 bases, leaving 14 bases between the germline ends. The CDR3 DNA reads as TGTGCCAGTAGTATAGAGGCAGGGCAGGGGTCTAACTATGGCTACACCTTC. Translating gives CASSIEAGQGSNYGYTF.